Listed below are T cell receptor beta chains from one sample, sequenced in a study of cytomegalovirus exposure and HLA in healthy donors. Assay: immunoSEQ multiplex PCR; the TCRdb copy retains only in-frame clones and omits some. The sample has 210,000 or so clones, more than 75% seen once; the top ten hold 0.2% to 0.25%. The sample taken for sequencing was PBMCs. The receptor set was obtained from a girl aged 2 to 10 in good health and CMV-seronegative. Each CDR3 is given with its conserved first and last residue. D genes are given only for firm matches. Not every row has a clone size; where given, it reads once, few, many or a size class.

V gene: TRBV6-6; J gene: TRBJ2-1; D gene: TRBD2; clone size: few; CDR3 protein: CASSYGLAVTSNEQFF; CDR3 DNA: TGTGCCAGCAGTTATGGGCTAGCGGTCACTAGCAATGAGCAGTTCTTC
V gene: TRBV4-1; J gene: TRBJ2-1; D gene: TRBD2; clone size: .; CDR3 protein: CASSQEESSGGAPYNEQFF; CDR3 DNA: TGCGCCAGCAGCCAAGAAGAATCCAGCGGGGGGGCCCCCTACAATGAGCAGTTCTTC
V gene: TRBV4-2; J gene: TRBJ2-1; D gene: TRBD2; clone size: .; CDR3 protein: CASSQDPPGGAYNEQFF; CDR3 DNA: TGTGCCAGCAGCCAAGACCCCCCGGGGGGGGCCTACAATGAGCAGTTCTTC
V gene: TRBV5-1; J gene: TRBJ1-1; D gene: TRBD1; clone size: once; CDR3 protein: CASSNRDRVTEAFF; CDR3 DNA: TGCGCCAGCAGCAACCGGGACAGGGTTACTGAAGCTTTCTTT
V gene: TRBV19; J gene: TRBJ2-7; D gene: .; clone size: .; CDR3 protein: CASSSSYEQYF; CDR3 DNA: TGTGCCAGTAGTTCCAGTTACGAGCAGTACTTC
V gene: TRBV7-6; J gene: TRBJ1-4; D gene: TRBD1; clone size: .; CDR3 protein: CASSFRDRGEKLFF; CDR3 DNA: TGTGCCAGCAGCTTCCGGGACAGGGGAGAAAAACTGTTTTTT
V gene: TRBV7-9; J gene: TRBJ1-4; D gene: TRBD1; clone size: .; CDR3 protein: CASSPGTGPNEKLFF; CDR3 DNA: TGTGCCAGCAGCCCCGGGACAGGGCCTAATGAAAAACTGTTTTTT
V gene: TRBV7-9; J gene: TRBJ1-4; D gene: TRBD1; clone size: few; CDR3 protein: CASLQGPATNEKLFF; CDR3 DNA: TGTGCCAGCTTACAGGGGCCTGCAACTAATGAAAAACTGTTTTTT
V gene: TRBV7-9; J gene: TRBJ2-7; D gene: .; clone size: .; CDR3 protein: CASSLVVSSYEQYF; CDR3 DNA: TGTGCCAGCAGCTTAGTGGTGAGCTCCTACGAGCAGTACTTC
V gene: TRBV9; J gene: TRBJ2-1; D gene: TRBD2; clone size: .; CDR3 protein: CASRTAAGVGNEQFF; CDR3 DNA: TGTGCCAGCCGAACCGCTGCGGGAGTGGGCAATGAGCAGTTCTTC
V gene: TRBV2; J gene: TRBJ1-1; D gene: .; clone size: .; CDR3 protein: CASRPLEGANTEAFF; CDR3 DNA: TGTGCCAGCAGGCCCTTAGAGGGAGCTAACACTGAAGCTTTCTTT
V gene: TRBV5-1; J gene: TRBJ2-5; D gene: TRBD2; clone size: .; CDR3 protein: CASSPAGDPGETQYF; CDR3 DNA: TGCGCCAGCAGCCCGGCGGGGGACCCGGGGGAGACCCAGTACTTC
V gene: TRBV7-9; J gene: TRBJ2-7; D gene: .; clone size: .; CDR3 protein: CASSTGLSYEQYF; CDR3 DNA: TGTGCCAGCAGCACCGGTCTCTCCTACGAGCAGTACTTC
V gene: TRBV5-1; J gene: TRBJ2-1; D gene: .; clone size: .; CDR3 protein: CASSFTGQAYNEQFF; CDR3 DNA: TGCGCCAGCAGCTTTACAGGGCAGGCTTACAATGAGCAGTTCTTC
V gene: TRBV11-2; J gene: TRBJ2-7; D gene: TRBD1; clone size: few; CDR3 protein: CASSLDRVHEQYF; CDR3 DNA: TGTGCCAGCAGCCTGGACAGGGTCCACGAGCAGTACTTC
V gene: TRBV6-5; J gene: TRBJ2-5; D gene: TRBD1; clone size: .; CDR3 protein: CASSRADREETQYF; CDR3 DNA: TGTGCCAGCAGTCGCGCCGACAGGGAAGAGACCCAGTACTTC
V gene: TRBV9; J gene: TRBJ1-1; D gene: .; clone size: .; CDR3 protein: CASSVDVRGPEAFF; CDR3 DNA: TGTGCCAGCAGCGTAGATGTCAGGGGCCCAGAAGCTTTCTTT
V gene: TRBV5-4; J gene: TRBJ2-7; D gene: TRBD1; clone size: .; CDR3 protein: CASNEKDRGYEQYF; CDR3 DNA: TGTGCCAGCAATGAGAAGGACAGGGGCTACGAGCAGTACTTC
V gene: TRBV7-9; J gene: TRBJ2-7; D gene: .; clone size: .; CDR3 protein: CASSYIYYEQYF; CDR3 DNA: TGTGCCAGCAGTTATATCTACTACGAGCAGTACTTC
V gene: TRBV19; J gene: TRBJ1-2; D gene: .; clone size: few; CDR3 protein: CASRLAGSGYTF; CDR3 DNA: TGTGCCAGTAGGTTGGCAGGGTCTGGCTACACCTTC
V gene: TRBV5-1; J gene: TRBJ2-2; D gene: .; clone size: few; CDR3 protein: CASSLTENTGELFF; CDR3 DNA: TGCGCCAGCAGCTTAACAGAGAACACCGGGGAGCTGTTTTTT
V gene: TRBV11-2; J gene: TRBJ1-4; D gene: .; clone size: .; CDR3 protein: CASSEGWNEKLFF; CDR3 DNA: TGTGCCAGCTCGGAGGGGTGGAATGAAAAACTGTTTTTT
V gene: TRBV10-3; J gene: TRBJ2-7; D gene: TRBD1; clone size: .; CDR3 protein: CAISAPGQSYEQYF; CDR3 DNA: TGTGCCATCAGTGCCCCGGGACAGAGCTACGAGCAGTACTTC
V gene: TRBV9; J gene: TRBJ1-2; D gene: .; clone size: .; CDR3 protein: CASSVATGIGANYGYTF; CDR3 DNA: TGTGCCAGCAGCGTAGCTACAGGGATAGGGGCTAACTATGGCTACACCTTC
V gene: TRBV5-1; J gene: TRBJ2-7; D gene: TRBD2; clone size: .; CDR3 protein: CASSPRGLDAEQYF; CDR3 DNA: TGCGCCAGCAGCCCCCGCGGACTAGACGCCGAGCAGTACTTC
V gene: TRBV5-1; J gene: TRBJ1-1; D gene: .; clone size: .; CDR3 protein: CASSTQTGNTEAFF; CDR3 DNA: TGCGCCAGCAGCACCCAGACGGGGAACACTGAAGCTTTCTTT
V gene: TRBV5-1; J gene: TRBJ2-5; D gene: TRBD1; clone size: once; CDR3 protein: CASSLGPQGAQQETQYF; CDR3 DNA: TGCGCCAGCAGCTTGGGCCCACAGGGGGCACAACAAGAGACCCAGTACTTC
V gene: TRBV5-4; J gene: TRBJ2-1; D gene: TRBD2; clone size: .; CDR3 protein: CASSLGLAGGRNNEQFF; CDR3 DNA: TGTGCCAGCAGCTTGGGACTAGCGGGAGGGCGGAACAATGAGCAGTTCTTC
V gene: TRBV9; J gene: TRBJ2-3; D gene: TRBD2; clone size: .; CDR3 protein: CASSWTSGGRLSRDTQYF; CDR3 DNA: TGTGCCAGCAGTTGGACTAGCGGGGGGCGCCTCTCCAGAGATACGCAGTATTTT
V gene: TRBV7-2; J gene: TRBJ2-3; D gene: .; clone size: .; CDR3 protein: CASSFRLARSTDTQYF; CDR3 DNA: TGTGCCAGCAGCTTTCGTCTAGCCCGTAGCACAGATACGCAGTATTTT
V gene: TRBV19; J gene: TRBJ1-4; D gene: .; clone size: few; CDR3 protein: CASRQRATNEKLFF; CDR3 DNA: TGTGCCAGTAGACAGAGGGCAACTAATGAAAAACTGTTTTTT
V gene: TRBV14; J gene: TRBJ2-5; D gene: TRBD2; clone size: .; CDR3 protein: CASSLLAGGRETQYF; CDR3 DNA: TGTGCCAGCAGCCTTTTAGCGGGGGGGCGAGAGACCCAGTACTTC
V gene: TRBV6-5; J gene: TRBJ2-1; D gene: .; clone size: .; CDR3 protein: CPNVTETGVNEQFF; CDR3 DNA: TGTCCCAACGTCACCGAGACAGGTGTCAATGAGCAGTTCTTC
V gene: TRBV29-1; J gene: TRBJ2-2; D gene: .; clone size: .; CDR3 protein: CSVRLDFPLYPGELFF; CDR3 DNA: TGCAGCGTCCGTTTAGACTTCCCGTTGTACCCCGGGGAGCTGTTTTTT
V gene: TRBV11-2; J gene: TRBJ1-4; D gene: TRBD1; clone size: .; CDR3 protein: CASSVFDRGGSGEKLFF; CDR3 DNA: TGTGCCAGCAGCGTCTTCGACAGGGGGGGGTCGGGTGAAAAACTGTTTTTT
V gene: TRBV5-1; J gene: TRBJ1-2; D gene: .; clone size: .; CDR3 protein: CASSLSADYGYTF; CDR3 DNA: TGCGCCAGCAGCTTGTCCGCAGACTATGGCTACACCTTC
V gene: TRBV27; J gene: TRBJ1-1; D gene: TRBD1; clone size: .; CDR3 protein: CAIQQGLYTEAFF; CDR3 DNA: TGTGCCATCCAACAGGGGCTTTACACTGAAGCTTTCTTT
V gene: TRBV11-2; J gene: TRBJ2-7; D gene: TRBD1; clone size: .; CDR3 protein: CASSFISTGQGAGEQYF; CDR3 DNA: TGTGCCAGCAGCTTTATATCGACCGGACAGGGGGCGGGAGAGCAGTACTTC
V gene: TRBV9; J gene: TRBJ1-2; D gene: TRBD1; clone size: .; CDR3 protein: CASSVGTGLGYGYTF; CDR3 DNA: TGTGCCAGCAGCGTAGGGACAGGACTTGGGTATGGCTACACCTTC
V gene: TRBV7-6; J gene: TRBJ2-1; D gene: TRBD1; clone size: .; CDR3 protein: CASSSRGQTYNEQFF; CDR3 DNA: TGTGCCAGCAGCTCGAGGGGACAGACCTACAATGAGCAGTTCTTC
V gene: TRBV13; J gene: TRBJ1-1; D gene: .; clone size: .; CDR3 protein: CASSLSGGGTEAFF; CDR3 DNA: TGTGCCAGCAGCTTATCGGGGGGAGGCACTGAAGCTTTCTTT
V gene: TRBV11-2; J gene: TRBJ2-5; D gene: .; clone size: .; CDR3 protein: CASSPAVTGETQYF; CDR3 DNA: TGTGCCAGCAGCCCCGCGGTCACCGGCGAGACCCAGTACTTC
V gene: TRBV19; J gene: TRBJ2-3; D gene: TRBD2; clone size: .; CDR3 protein: CASRGSGRFGTQYF; CDR3 DNA: TGTGCCAGTCGGGGTAGCGGGAGATTCGGGACGCAGTATTTT
V gene: TRBV13; J gene: TRBJ1-4; D gene: .; clone size: .; CDR3 protein: CASSWKGSAEKLFF; CDR3 DNA: TGTGCCAGCAGCTGGAAGGGGTCCGCTGAAAAACTGTTTTTT
V gene: TRBV7-9; J gene: TRBJ2-5; D gene: .; clone size: few; CDR3 protein: CASSPGRQETQYF; CDR3 DNA: TGTGCCAGCAGCCCGGGGAGGCAAGAGACCCAGTACTTC
V gene: TRBV2; J gene: TRBJ2-5; D gene: TRBD2; clone size: .; CDR3 protein: CASSLLAVQETQYF; CDR3 DNA: TGTGCCAGCAGCCTACTAGCGGTACAAGAGACCCAGTACTTC
V gene: TRBV5-6; J gene: TRBJ2-3; D gene: .; clone size: .; CDR3 protein: CASSLGQFTDTQYF; CDR3 DNA: TGTGCCAGCAGCTTGGGACAGTTCACAGATACGCAGTATTTT
V gene: TRBV12-5; J gene: TRBJ1-2; D gene: .; clone size: .; CDR3 protein: CASGLAGEYGYTF; CDR3 DNA: TGTGCTAGTGGTTTGGCAGGGGAGTATGGCTACACCTTC
V gene: TRBV5-6; J gene: TRBJ2-5; D gene: .; clone size: once; CDR3 protein: CASSLVGGQLKGTQYF; CDR3 DNA: TGTGCCAGCAGCTTGGTGGGCGGACAGTTAAAAGGGACCCAGTACTTC
V gene: TRBV18; J gene: TRBJ1-3; D gene: .; clone size: .; CDR3 protein: CASSPGTGNTIYF; CDR3 DNA: TGTGCCAGCTCACCCGGGACAGGAAACACCATATATTTT
V gene: TRBV7-8; J gene: TRBJ1-5; D gene: TRBD1; clone size: .; CDR3 protein: CASSLGSYWDRENQPQHF; CDR3 DNA: TGTGCCAGCAGCTTAGGATCTTACTGGGACAGGGAAAATCAGCCCCAGCATTTT
V gene: TRBV13; J gene: TRBJ2-5; D gene: .; clone size: .; CDR3 protein: CASSLMTSRGATQYF; CDR3 DNA: TGTGCCAGCAGCCTGATGACTAGTCGGGGTGCGACCCAGTACTTC
V gene: TRBV13; J gene: TRBJ2-5; D gene: .; clone size: .; CDR3 protein: CASSLEPTVGQETQYF; CDR3 DNA: TGTGCCAGCAGCTTAGAGCCGACAGTGGGCCAAGAGACCCAGTACTTC
V gene: TRBV19; J gene: TRBJ2-2; D gene: TRBD2; clone size: once; CDR3 protein: CASSLPPKAGPVPGELFF; CDR3 DNA: TGTGCCAGTAGTCTTCCCCCTAAAGCGGGACCCGTCCCCGGGGAGCTGTTTTTT
V gene: TRBV30; J gene: TRBJ2-7; D gene: TRBD2; clone size: .; CDR3 protein: CALVAGGPGEQYF; CDR3 DNA: TGTGCCTTGGTAGCGGGAGGGCCTGGAGAGCAGTACTTC
V gene: TRBV19; J gene: TRBJ2-4; D gene: TRBD1; clone size: once; CDR3 protein: CASSIEQGLLAKNIQYF; CDR3 DNA: TGTGCCAGTAGTATAGAACAGGGGCTGCTAGCCAAAAACATTCAGTACTTC
V gene: TRBV9; J gene: TRBJ1-2; D gene: .; clone size: .; CDR3 protein: CASSVEGTLNYGYTF; CDR3 DNA: TGTGCCAGCAGCGTAGAGGGGACACTAAACTATGGCTACACCTTC